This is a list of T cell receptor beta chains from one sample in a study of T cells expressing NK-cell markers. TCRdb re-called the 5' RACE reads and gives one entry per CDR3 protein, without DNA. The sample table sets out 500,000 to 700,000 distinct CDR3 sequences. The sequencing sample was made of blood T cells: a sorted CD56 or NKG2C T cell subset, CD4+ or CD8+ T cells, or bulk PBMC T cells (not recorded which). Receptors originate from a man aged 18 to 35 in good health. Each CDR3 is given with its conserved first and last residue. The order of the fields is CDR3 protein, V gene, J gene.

CDR3: CASIIRGLGNVRPQHF
V: TRBV28
J: TRBJ1-5

CDR3: CASSAYGTLAGAQGEQFF
V: TRBV5-1
J: TRBJ2-1

CDR3: CAIRVGPTGHTDTQYF
V: TRBV10-3
J: TRBJ2-3

CDR3: CASSRVFGGSYNEQFF
V: TRBV7-9
J: TRBJ2-1

CDR3: CASSLEGVGTDTQYF
V: TRBV12-3/TRBV12-4
J: TRBJ2-3

CDR3: CSARDRGGNTEAFF
V: TRBV29-1
J: TRBJ1-1

CDR3: CASSLAPGTNQPQHF
V: TRBV5-5
J: TRBJ1-5

CDR3: CASSPEGFYNEQFF
V: TRBV27
J: TRBJ2-1

CDR3: CASRDGTNEQFF
V: TRBV27
J: TRBJ2-1

CDR3: CASSQEGLAENIQYF
V: TRBV3-1
J: TRBJ2-4

CDR3: CASSLTGSEQYF
V: TRBV11-2
J: TRBJ2-7

CDR3: CASSFSGNSYEQYF
V: TRBV12-3/TRBV12-4
J: TRBJ2-7

CDR3: CSVWIPGRTGGPAYEQYF
V: TRBV29-1
J: TRBJ2-7

CDR3: CASSLMGTGVSYEQYF
V: TRBV7-2
J: TRBJ2-7

CDR3: CASSLVVAETQYF
V: TRBV5-1
J: TRBJ2-5

CDR3: CASSLISGTLRSLNEKLFF
V: TRBV5-1
J: TRBJ1-4

CDR3: CASFNPEETQYF
V: TRBV5-1
J: TRBJ2-5

CDR3: CSTRLERYNEQFF
V: TRBV29-1
J: TRBJ2-1

CDR3: CASSQGNEAFF
V: TRBV27
J: TRBJ1-1

CDR3: CASSQPGQGNGANVLTF
V: TRBV14
J: TRBJ2-6

CDR3: CASNRDAPGANVLTF
V: TRBV5-1
J: TRBJ2-6

CDR3: CASSWVIARDTEAFF
V: TRBV7-8
J: TRBJ1-1

CDR3: CATKTTTFPDRSLQYF
V: TRBV6-1
J: TRBJ2-4

CDR3: CASSDHVTNEKLFF
V: TRBV6-4
J: TRBJ1-4

CDR3: CASSDVLANNEQFF
V: TRBV2
J: TRBJ2-1

CDR3: CASSPSGTQTNEQFF
V: TRBV3-1
J: TRBJ2-1

CDR3: CASSQEEDSTDTQYF
V: TRBV3-1
J: TRBJ2-3

CDR3: CASSSPGKGRYNEQFF
V: TRBV11-2
J: TRBJ2-1

CDR3: CARDSMTGELFF
V: TRBV6-5
J: TRBJ2-2

CDR3: CASSFSGRAGNNEQFF
V: TRBV7-6
J: TRBJ2-1

CDR3: CASSLKGALGYEQYF
V: TRBV12-3/TRBV12-4
J: TRBJ2-7

CDR3: CASSPAGKTYEQYF
V: TRBV18
J: TRBJ2-7

CDR3: CASSLAGQGGTGELFF
V: TRBV11-2
J: TRBJ2-2

CDR3: CASSWVGSEKLFF
V: TRBV12-3/TRBV12-4
J: TRBJ1-4

CDR3: CASSLFGTVGDSPLHF
V: TRBV7-2
J: TRBJ1-6

CDR3: CASSQDDDSYEQYF
V: TRBV3-1
J: TRBJ2-7

CDR3: CSARNPSWGETQYF
V: TRBV20-1
J: TRBJ2-5

CDR3: CASRLAGYNEQFF
V: TRBV12-3/TRBV12-4
J: TRBJ2-1

CDR3: CASSPLQGSYEQFF
V: TRBV11-2
J: TRBJ2-1

CDR3: CSVEPGGETQYF
V: TRBV20-1
J: TRBJ2-5

CDR3: CASSLRLAGEPGANVLTF
V: TRBV7-8
J: TRBJ2-6

CDR3: CASSYPGVLNEQFF
V: TRBV6-5
J: TRBJ2-1

CDR3: CATYPAQRESTGELFF
V: TRBV6-1
J: TRBJ2-2

CDR3: CASSLAIETYEQYF
V: TRBV7-6
J: TRBJ2-7

CDR3: CASSLGLAGTGEQFF
V: TRBV11-3
J: TRBJ2-1

CDR3: CASSPGTVQNTEAFF
V: TRBV28
J: TRBJ1-1

CDR3: CSALHSSSTDTQYF
V: TRBV20-1
J: TRBJ2-3

CDR3: CASSYSIAGYSTDTQYF
V: TRBV6-5
J: TRBJ2-3

CDR3: CSVFQGINEKLFF
V: TRBV20-1
J: TRBJ1-4

CDR3: CASSLGGQGVETQYF
V: TRBV5-1
J: TRBJ2-5

CDR3: CSGNQGADGYTF
V: TRBV29-1
J: TRBJ1-2

CDR3: CASNSLVGTGELFF
V: TRBV25-1
J: TRBJ2-2

CDR3: CASTIPTYGVGFF
V: TRBV5-5
J: TRBJ2-1

CDR3: CSARGQGSNQPQHF
V: TRBV20-1
J: TRBJ1-5

CDR3: CASSQVGTGLETQYF
V: TRBV14
J: TRBJ2-5

CDR3: CASSYLRDQPQHF
V: TRBV6-5
J: TRBJ1-5

CDR3: CSAALPHANTGELFF
V: TRBV20-1
J: TRBJ2-2